This TCR beta chain was recovered during a study of shared clonotypes between healthy human individuals. TCRdb's copy holds only in-frame clones and misses some; the assay was immunoSEQ multiplex PCR. There are about 680,000 clones in the sample; 92% occur only once, and roughly 24% lies in the top ten. The naive CD8 population came from CD45RO-negative cells selected for CCR7, without terminally differentiated effector memory CD45RA+ cells. Donors were healthy HIV-negative adults without recently reported acute infections or vaccinations. General study points: Clonotypes shared by all four sorted-subset donors had higher generation probabilities than non-shared clonotypes.

CDR3 length equals 15 residues. Germline V gene lookup returns CDR1 LNHDA and CDR2 SQIVND (reference sequence). J gave up 4 bases and V 5 bases, and 9 bases lay outside the gene matches. For this clone: The antigen is not known.

Sequenced material: naive CD8+ T cells sorted from blood. This chain uses TRBV19 with TRBJ2-7; TRBD1 agrees at 9 bases. This clonotype was obtained from a man aged 30 to 39 in good health. DNA for the CDR3: TGTGCCAGTAGTCCGGGACAGGGTATTTGGTACGAGCAGTACTTC. It translates to CASSPGQGIWYEQYF.